This T cell receptor beta chain was captured by sequencing in a study of blood T cell repertoires in COVID-19. Study context: PBMCs, B-cell-depleted T cells, or T cells were the source of the cDNA or gDNA that made up the material.

Libraries were prepared by immunoSEQ multiplex PCR; TCRdb keeps only in-frame clonotypes and omits some of them. Of 310,000 or so clones in the sample, roughly 90% were seen once. CDR1 is LNHDA and CDR2 is SQIVND in the germline V gene (reference sequence). This CDR3 spans 14 amino acids. V lost 3 bases and J 0 bases, leaving 8 bases between the germline ends. The clonotype originates from a woman aged 45-59 years with active or convalescent COVID-19. Specimen: peripheral blood. The chain combines TRBV19 with TRBJ1-1; D gene ambiguous. CDR3 amino acids: CASSINSLNTEAFF. CDR3 coding DNA: TGTGCCAGTAGTATTAACAGCCTGAACACTGAAGCTTTCTTT.